The clone carrying this TCR beta chain was observed a handful of times. Its target is not known. The sample originates from a study of CD8 T cells in ankylosing spondylitis. Overall study findings and caveats: Disease-linked clones reportedly concentrated significantly in matched ankylosing spondylitis synovial fluid. CD8+ cells made up the disease-linked clones, which were relatively rare in peripheral blood.

Germline loops: CDR1 LGHDT, CDR2 YNNKEL (reference sequence). The CDR3 has 18 amino acids. V gave up 0 bases and J gave up 1 base; unmatched junction bases: 6. A single record per CDR3 protein comes from TCRdb applying MiXCR to the 5' RACE reads. The data hold roughly 40,000 distinct CDR3 sequences, with about 11% observed a single time. The chain joins TRBV3-1 to TRBJ2-6, with 7 bases aligning to TRBD1. This sequence was found in a male donor with ankylosing spondylitis or in good health (not recorded which). Sequenced sample: blood, either unsorted or a sorted T cell fraction (not recorded which). The CDR3 region has the DNA TGTGCCAGCAGCCAAGAAAGGGGGCAGCGATCTGGGGCCAACGTCCTGACTTTC. Translating it yields CASSQERGQRSGANVLTF.